The entry below describes one T cell receptor beta chain. V was cut by 3 bases and J by 4 bases, with 10 bases left in between. The germline gives CDR1 LGHNT, CDR2 FRNRAP. There are 14 residues in the CDR3. The sample is drawn from a study of identical twins. TCRdb processed the 5' RACE reads anew with MiXCR; each CDR3 protein has one entry. The profile shows roughly 720,000 distinct CDR3 sequences, around a sixth of them singletons. Separately, the same data were catalogued under a study of T cells expressing NK-cell markers. Turning to that study: The study drew TCR beta repertoires from sorted CD3+CD56+NKG2C+, CD3+CD56+NKG2C- and CD3+CD56-NKG2C+ T cells.

The material sequenced was PBMCs. The genes are TRBV12-5 and TRBJ2-1; no reliable D call. The receptor's source is a woman under 30 in good health. CDR3: CASGFVTVYNEQFF. In DNA, the CDR3 is TGTGCTAGTGGTTTCGTGACTGTATACAATGAGCAGTTCTTC.